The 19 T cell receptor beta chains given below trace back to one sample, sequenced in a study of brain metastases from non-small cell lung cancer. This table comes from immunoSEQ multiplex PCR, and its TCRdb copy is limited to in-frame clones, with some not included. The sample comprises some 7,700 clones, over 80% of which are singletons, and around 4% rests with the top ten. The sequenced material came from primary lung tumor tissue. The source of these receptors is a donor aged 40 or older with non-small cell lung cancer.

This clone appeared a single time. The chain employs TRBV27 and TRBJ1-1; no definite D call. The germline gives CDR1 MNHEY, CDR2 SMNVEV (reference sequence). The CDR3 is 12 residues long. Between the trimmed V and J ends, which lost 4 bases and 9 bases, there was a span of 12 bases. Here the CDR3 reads CASSSSLNQAFF. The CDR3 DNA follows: TGTGCCAGCAGTTCCAGCCTGAATCAAGCTTTCTTT.

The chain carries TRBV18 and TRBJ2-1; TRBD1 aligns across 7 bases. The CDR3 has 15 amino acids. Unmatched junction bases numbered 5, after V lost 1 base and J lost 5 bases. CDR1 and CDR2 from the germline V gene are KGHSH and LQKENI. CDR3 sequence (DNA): TGTGCCAGCTCACCACTCTGGACAGGTAACAATGAGCAGTTCTTC. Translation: CASSPLWTGNNEQFF.

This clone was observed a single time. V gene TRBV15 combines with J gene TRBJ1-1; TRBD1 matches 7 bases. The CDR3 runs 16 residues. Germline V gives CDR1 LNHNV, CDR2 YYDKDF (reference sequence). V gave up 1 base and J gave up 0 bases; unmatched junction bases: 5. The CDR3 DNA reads TGTGCCACCAGCAGAGCGGGACAGCCCATGAACACTGAAGCTTTCTTT. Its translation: CATSRAGQPMNTEAFF.

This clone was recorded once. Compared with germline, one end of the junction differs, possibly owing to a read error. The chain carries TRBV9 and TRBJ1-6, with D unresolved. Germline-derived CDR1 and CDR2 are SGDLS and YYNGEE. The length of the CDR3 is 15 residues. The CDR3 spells CASSPRHKDGSPFHF. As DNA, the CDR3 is TGTGCCAGCAGCCCCCGACACAAAGACGGTTCACCCTTCCACTTT.

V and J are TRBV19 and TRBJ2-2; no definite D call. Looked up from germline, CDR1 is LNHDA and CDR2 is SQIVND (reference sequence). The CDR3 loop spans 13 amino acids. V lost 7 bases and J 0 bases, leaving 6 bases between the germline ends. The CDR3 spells CASIDTNTGELFF. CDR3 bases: TGTGCCAGTATAGACACGAACACCGGGGAGCTGTTTTTT.

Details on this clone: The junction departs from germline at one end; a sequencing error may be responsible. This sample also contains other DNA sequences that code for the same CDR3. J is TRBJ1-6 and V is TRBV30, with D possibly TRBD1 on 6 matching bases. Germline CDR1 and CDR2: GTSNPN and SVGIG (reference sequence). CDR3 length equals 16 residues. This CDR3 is CAWNGGAVALGSPLHF. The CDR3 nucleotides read TGTGCTTGGAATGGGGGGGCCGTCGCCCTGGGTTCACCCCTCCACTTT.

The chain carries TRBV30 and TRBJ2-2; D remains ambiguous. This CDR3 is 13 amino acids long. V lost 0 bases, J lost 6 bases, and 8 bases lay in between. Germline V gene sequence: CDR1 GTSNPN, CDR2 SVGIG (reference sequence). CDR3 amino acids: CAWSVRWAGELFF. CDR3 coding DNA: TGTGCCTGGAGTGTACGGTGGGCCGGGGAGCTGTTTTTT. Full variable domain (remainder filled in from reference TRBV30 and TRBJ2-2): SQTIHQWPATLVQPVGSPLSLECTVEGTSNPNLYWYRQAAGRGLQLLFYSVGIGQISSEVPQNLSASRPQDRQFILSSKKLLLSDSGFYLCAWSVRWAGELFFGEGSRLTVL.

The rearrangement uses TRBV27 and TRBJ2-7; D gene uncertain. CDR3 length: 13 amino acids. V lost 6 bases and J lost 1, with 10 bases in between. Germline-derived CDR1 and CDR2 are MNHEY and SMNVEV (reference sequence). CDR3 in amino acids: CASSQQTSYEQYF. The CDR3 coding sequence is TGTGCCAGCAGCCAGCAAACTTCCTACGAGCAGTACTTC.

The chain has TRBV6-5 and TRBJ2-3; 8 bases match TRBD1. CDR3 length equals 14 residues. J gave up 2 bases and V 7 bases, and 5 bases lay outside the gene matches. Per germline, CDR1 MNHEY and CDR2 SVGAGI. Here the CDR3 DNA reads TGTGCCAGCACTAGACAGGGGTACACAGATACGCAGTATTTT. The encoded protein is CASTRQGYTDTQYF.

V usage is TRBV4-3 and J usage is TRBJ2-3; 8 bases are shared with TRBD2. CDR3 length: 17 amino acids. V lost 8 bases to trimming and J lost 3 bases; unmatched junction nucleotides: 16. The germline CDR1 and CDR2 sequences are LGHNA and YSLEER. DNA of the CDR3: TGCGCCAGCGCGCAAGTGCGAGGGGCGGGGGGAACAGATACGCAGTATTTT. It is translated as CASAQVRGAGGTDTQYF.

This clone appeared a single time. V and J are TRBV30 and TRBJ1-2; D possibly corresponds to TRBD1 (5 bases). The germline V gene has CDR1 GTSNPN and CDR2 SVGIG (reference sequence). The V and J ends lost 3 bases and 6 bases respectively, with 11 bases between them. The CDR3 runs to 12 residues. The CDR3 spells CAWRVGTHGYTF. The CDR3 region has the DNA TGTGCCTGGAGAGTCGGGACCCATGGCTACACCTTC.

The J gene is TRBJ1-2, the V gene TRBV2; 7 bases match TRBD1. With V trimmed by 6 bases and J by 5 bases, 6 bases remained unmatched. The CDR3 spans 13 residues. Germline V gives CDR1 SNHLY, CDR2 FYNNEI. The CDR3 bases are TGTGCCAGCAGATTCGGGACAGCATATGGCTACACCTTC. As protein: CASRFGTAYGYTF. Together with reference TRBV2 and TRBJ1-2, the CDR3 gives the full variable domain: EPEVTQTPSHQVTQMGQEVILRCVPISNHLYFYWYRQILGQKVEFLVSFYNNEISEKSEIFDDQFSVERPDGSNFTLKIRSTKLEDSAMYFCASRFGTAYGYTFGSGTRLTVV.

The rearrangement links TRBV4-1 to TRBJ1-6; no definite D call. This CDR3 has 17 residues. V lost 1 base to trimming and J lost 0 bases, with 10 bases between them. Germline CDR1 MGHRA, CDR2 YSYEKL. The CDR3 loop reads CASSQVKSSSYNSPLHF. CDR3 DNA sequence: TGCGCCAGCAGCCAAGTTAAGTCGAGCTCCTATAATTCACCCCTCCACTTT.

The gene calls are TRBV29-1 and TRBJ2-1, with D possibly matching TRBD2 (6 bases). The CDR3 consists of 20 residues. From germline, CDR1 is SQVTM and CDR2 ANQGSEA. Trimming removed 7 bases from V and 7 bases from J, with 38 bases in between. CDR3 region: CSAEEWFEGAAGTGRNEQFF. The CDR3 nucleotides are TGCAGCGCCGAAGAGTGGTTCGAGGGCGCCGCGGGAACCGGACGGAATGAGCAGTTCTTC.

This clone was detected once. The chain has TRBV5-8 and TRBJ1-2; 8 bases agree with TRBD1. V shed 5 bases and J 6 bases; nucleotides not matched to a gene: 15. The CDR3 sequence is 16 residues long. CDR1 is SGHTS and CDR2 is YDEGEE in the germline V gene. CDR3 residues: CASSQGQDYSFNGYTF. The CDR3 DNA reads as TGTGCCAGCAGTCAGGGACAGGACTACTCGTTCAATGGCTACACCTTC.

This CDR3 is CASSWGDGPGFTF. The DNA of the CDR3 is TGCGCCAGCAGCTGGGGGGACGGCCCGGGGTTCACCTTC. This chain connects TRBV5-1 to TRBJ1-2, with D tentatively TRBD1 (5 bases). In germline, CDR1 is SGHRS, CDR2 YFSETQ. This CDR3 contains 13 residues. V was trimmed by 3 bases and J by 13 bases, leaving 19 bases between them.

The CDR3 here is CASKAGNTEAFF. The CDR3 DNA is TGTGCCAGCAAGGCAGGGAACACTGAAGCTTTCTTT. The chain couples TRBV7-9 to TRBJ1-1, with D hard to call. V was shortened by 7 bases and J by 1 base, with 7 bases between the two germline ends. Germline loops: CDR1 SEHNR, CDR2 FQNEAQ (reference sequence). CDR3 length: 12 amino acids.

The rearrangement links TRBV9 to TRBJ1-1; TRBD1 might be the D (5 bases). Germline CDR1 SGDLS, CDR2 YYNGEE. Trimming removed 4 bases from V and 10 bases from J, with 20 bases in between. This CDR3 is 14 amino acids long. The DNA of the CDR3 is TGTGCCAGCAGCCCCCAGACAGTGACGGGCTCAGCTTTCTTT. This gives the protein CASSPQTVTGSAFF.

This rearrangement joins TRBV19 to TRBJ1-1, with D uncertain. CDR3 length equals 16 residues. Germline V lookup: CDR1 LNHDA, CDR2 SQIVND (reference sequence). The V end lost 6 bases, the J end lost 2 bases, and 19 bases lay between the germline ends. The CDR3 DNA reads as TGTGCCAGTAGCCCCCGGGCCCGCGGGTTTAACACTGAAGCTTTCTTT. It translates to CASSPRARGFNTEAFF.